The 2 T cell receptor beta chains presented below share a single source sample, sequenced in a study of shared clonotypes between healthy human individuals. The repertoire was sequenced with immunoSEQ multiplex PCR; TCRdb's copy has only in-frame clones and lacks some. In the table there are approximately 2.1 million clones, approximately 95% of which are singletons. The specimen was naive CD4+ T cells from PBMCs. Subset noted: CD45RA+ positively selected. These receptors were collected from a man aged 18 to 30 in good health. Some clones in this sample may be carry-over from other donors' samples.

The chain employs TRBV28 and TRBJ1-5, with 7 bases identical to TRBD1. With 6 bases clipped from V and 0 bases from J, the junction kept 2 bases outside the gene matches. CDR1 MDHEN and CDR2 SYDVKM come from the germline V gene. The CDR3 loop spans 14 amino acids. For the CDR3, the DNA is TGTGCCAGCAGACGGACAGGTAGCAATCAGCCCCAGCATTTT. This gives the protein CASRRTGSNQPQHF.

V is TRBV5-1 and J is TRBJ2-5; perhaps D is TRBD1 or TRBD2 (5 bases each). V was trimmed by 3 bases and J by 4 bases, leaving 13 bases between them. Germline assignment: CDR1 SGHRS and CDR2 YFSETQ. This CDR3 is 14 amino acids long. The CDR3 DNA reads TGCGCCAGCAGCTCCCGGGGCGGGTCAGAGACCCAGTACTTC. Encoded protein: CASSSRGGSETQYF.